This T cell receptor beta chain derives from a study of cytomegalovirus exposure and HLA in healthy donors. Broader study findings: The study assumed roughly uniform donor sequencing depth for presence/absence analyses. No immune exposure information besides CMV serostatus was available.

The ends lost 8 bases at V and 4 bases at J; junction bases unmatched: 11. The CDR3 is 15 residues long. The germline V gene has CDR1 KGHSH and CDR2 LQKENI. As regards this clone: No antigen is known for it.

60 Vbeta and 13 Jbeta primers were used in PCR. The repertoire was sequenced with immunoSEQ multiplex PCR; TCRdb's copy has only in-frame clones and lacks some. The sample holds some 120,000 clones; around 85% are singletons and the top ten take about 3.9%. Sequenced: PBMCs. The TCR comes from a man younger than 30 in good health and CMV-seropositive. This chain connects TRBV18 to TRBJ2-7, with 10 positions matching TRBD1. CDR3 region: CASARETGGAYEQYF. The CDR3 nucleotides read TGTGCCAGCGCAAGGGAGACAGGGGGCGCGTACGAGCAGTACTTC.